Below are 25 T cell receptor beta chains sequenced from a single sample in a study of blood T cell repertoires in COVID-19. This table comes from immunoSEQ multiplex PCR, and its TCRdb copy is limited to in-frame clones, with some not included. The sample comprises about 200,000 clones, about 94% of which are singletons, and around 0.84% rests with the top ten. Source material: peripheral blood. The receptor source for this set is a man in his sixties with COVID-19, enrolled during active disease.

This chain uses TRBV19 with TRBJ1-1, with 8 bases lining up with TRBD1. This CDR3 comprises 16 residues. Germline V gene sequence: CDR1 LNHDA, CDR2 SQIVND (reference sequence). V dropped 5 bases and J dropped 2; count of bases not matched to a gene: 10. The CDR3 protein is CASSPRGQGDNTEAFF. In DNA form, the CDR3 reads TGTGCCAGTAGTCCGAGAGGACAGGGTGACAACACTGAAGCTTTCTTT.

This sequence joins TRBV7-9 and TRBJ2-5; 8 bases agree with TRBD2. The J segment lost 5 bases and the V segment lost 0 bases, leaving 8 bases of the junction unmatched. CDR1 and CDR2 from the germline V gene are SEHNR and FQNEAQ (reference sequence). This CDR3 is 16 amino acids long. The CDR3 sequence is CASSLASGSPRETQYF. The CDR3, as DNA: TGTGCCAGCAGCTTAGCCAGCGGGAGTCCGCGGGAGACCCAGTACTTC.

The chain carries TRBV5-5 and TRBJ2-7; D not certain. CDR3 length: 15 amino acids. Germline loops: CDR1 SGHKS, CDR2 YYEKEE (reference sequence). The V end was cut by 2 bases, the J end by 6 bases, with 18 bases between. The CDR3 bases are TGTGCCAGCAGCTTAGTAATAGCTCTGGTCTCCGAGCAGTACTTC. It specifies CASSLVIALVSEQYF.

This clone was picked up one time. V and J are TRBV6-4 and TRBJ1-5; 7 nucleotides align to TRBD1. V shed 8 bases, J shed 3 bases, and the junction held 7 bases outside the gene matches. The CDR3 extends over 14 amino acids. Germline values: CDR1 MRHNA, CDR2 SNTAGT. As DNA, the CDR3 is TGTGCCAGCTCGACAGGGAGCTACAATCAGCCCCAGCATTTT. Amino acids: CASSTGSYNQPQHF.

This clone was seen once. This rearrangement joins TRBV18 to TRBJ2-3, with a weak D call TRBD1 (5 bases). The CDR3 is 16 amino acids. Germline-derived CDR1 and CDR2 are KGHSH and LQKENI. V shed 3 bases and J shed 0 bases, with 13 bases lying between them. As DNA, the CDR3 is TGTGCCAGCTCACCGCTGACAGCCACTAGCACAGATACGCAGTATTTT. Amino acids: CASSPLTATSTDTQYF. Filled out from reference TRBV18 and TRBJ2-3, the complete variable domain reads NAGVMQNPRHLVRRRGQEARLRCSPMKGHSHVYWYRQLPEEGLKFMVYLQKENIIDESGMPKERFSAEFPKEGPSILRIQQVVRGDSAAYFCASSPLTATSTDTQYFGPGTRLTVL.

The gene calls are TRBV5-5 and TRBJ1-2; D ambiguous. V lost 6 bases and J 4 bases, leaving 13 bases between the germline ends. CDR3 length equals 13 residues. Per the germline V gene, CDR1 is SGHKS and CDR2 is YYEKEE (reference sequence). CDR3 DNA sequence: TGTGCCAGCACTCGAGGCGCGGGCTATGGCTACACCTTC. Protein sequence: CASTRGAGYGYTF. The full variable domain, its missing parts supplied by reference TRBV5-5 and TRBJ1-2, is DAGVTQSPTHLIKTRGQQVTLRCSPISGHKSVSWYQQVLGQGPQFIFQYYEKEERGRGNFPDRFSARQFPNYSSELNVNALLLGDSALYLCASTRGAGYGYTFGSGTRLTVV.

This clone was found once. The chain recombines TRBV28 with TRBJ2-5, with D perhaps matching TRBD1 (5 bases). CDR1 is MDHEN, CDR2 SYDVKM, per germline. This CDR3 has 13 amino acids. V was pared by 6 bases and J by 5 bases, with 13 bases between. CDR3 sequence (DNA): TGTGCCAGCAGCGCCTGGGGCGCGGAGACCCAGTACTTC. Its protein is CASSAWGAETQYF.

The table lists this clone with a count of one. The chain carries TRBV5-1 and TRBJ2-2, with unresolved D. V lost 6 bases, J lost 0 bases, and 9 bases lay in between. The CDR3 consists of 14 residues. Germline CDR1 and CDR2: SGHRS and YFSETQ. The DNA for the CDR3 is TGCGCCAGCAATGAACTATCGAACACCGGGGAGCTGTTTTTT. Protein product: CASNELSNTGELFF.

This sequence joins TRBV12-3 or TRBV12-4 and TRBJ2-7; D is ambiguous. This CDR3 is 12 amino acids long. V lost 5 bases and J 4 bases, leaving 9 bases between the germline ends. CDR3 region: CASSLQYYEQYF. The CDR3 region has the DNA TGTGCCAGCAGTCTCCAGTATTACGAGCAGTACTTC.

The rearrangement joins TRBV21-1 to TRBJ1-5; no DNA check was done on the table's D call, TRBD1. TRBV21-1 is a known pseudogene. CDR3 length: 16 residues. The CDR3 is CASRKRAGQGNQPQHF. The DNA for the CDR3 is TGTGCCAGCAGAAAACGGGCCGGACAGGGTAATCAGCCCCAGCATTTT.

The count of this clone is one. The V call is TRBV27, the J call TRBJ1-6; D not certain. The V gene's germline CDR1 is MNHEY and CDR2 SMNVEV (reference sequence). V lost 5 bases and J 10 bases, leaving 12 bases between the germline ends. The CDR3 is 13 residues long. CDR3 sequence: CASSHEVGSPLHF. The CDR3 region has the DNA TGTGCCAGCAGTCACGAAGTCGGGTCACCCCTCCACTTT.

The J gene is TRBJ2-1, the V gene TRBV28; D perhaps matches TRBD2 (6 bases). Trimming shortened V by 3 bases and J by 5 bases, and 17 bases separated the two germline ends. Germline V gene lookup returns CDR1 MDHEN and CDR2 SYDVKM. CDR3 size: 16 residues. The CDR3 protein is CASSFWRGRENNEQFF. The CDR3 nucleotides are TGTGCCAGCAGTTTCTGGAGGGGCCGAGAGAACAATGAGCAGTTCTTC.

The CDR3: CASRYSTPTGELFF. The CDR3 nucleotides are TGTGCCAGCCGCTACTCAACCCCAACCGGGGAGCTGTTTTTT. V and J are TRBV27 and TRBJ2-2; D gene unclear. Germline V lookup: CDR1 MNHEY, CDR2 SMNVEV (reference sequence). V gave up 8 bases and J gave up 5 bases, with 15 bases separating them. The CDR3 runs to 14 residues.

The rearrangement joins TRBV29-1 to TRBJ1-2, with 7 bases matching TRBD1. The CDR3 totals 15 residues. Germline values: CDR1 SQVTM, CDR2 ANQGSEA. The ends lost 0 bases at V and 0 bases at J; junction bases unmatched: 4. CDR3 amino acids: CSVEERDRTNYGYTF. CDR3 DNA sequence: TGCAGCGTTGAAGAGCGGGACAGAACTAACTATGGCTACACCTTC.

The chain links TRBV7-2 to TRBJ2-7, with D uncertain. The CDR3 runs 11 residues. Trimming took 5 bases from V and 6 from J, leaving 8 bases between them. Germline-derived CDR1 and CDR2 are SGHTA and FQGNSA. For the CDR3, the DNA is TGTGCCAGCAGCCGCGTCGTCGAGCAGTACTTC. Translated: CASSRVVEQYF. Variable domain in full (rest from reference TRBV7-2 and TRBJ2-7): GAGVSQSPSNKVTEKGKDVELRCDPISGHTALYWYRQSLGQGLEFLIYFQGNSAPDKSGLPSDRFSAERTGGSVSTLTIQRTQQEDSAVYLCASSRVVEQYFGPGTRLTVT.

CDR3 sequence reads: CASSIAKGANYGYTF. DNA for the CDR3: TGTGCCAGTAGTATTGCAAAAGGAGCTAACTATGGCTACACCTTC. The chain combines TRBV19 with TRBJ1-2; D is uncertain. The CDR3 covers 15 residues. Deletions cut 3 bases from V and 0 bases from J, with 11 bases between. Germline V gene data show CDR1 as LNHDA and CDR2 as SQIVND (reference sequence).

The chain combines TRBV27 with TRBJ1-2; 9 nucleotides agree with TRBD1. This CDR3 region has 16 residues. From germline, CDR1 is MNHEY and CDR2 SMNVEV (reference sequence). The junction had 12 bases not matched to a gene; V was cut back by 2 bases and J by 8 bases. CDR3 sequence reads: CASSLETGTGIRGYTF. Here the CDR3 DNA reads TGTGCCAGCAGTTTAGAAACCGGGACAGGGATTCGAGGCTACACCTTC.

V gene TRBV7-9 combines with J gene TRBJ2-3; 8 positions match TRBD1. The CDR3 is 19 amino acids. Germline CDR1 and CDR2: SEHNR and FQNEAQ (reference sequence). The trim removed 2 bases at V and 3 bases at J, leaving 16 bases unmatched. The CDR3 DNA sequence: TGTGCCAGCAGCTTATCTACGGGAAGATCAGGGGGCGTTACAGATACGCAGTATTTT. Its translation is CASSLSTGRSGGVTDTQYF. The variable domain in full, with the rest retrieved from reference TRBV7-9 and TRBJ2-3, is DTGVSQNPRHKITKRGQNVTFRCDPISEHNRLYWYRQTLGQGPEFLTYFQNEAQLEKSRLLSDRFSAERPKGSFSTLEIQRTEQGDSAMYLCASSLSTGRSGGVTDTQYFGPGTRLTVL.

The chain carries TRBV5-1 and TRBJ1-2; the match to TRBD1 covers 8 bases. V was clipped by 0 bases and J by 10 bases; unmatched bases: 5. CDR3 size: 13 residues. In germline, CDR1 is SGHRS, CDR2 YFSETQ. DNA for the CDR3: TGCGCCAGCAGCTTGGGGACAGGGAATCCCTACACCTTC. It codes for CASSLGTGNPYTF.

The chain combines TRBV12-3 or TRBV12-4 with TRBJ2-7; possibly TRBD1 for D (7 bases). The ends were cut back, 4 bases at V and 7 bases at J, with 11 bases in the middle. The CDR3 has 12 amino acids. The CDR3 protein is CASSSTGTEQYF. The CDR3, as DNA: TGTGCCAGCAGTTCGACAGGGACTGAGCAGTACTTC.

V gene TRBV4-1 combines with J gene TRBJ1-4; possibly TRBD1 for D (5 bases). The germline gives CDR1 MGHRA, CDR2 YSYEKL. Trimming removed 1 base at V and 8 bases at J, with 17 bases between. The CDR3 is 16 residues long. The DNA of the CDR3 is TGCGCCAGCAGCCAAGGGCAAGCAGGGTTGAGAGAAAAACTGTTTTTT. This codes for CASSQGQAGLREKLFF.

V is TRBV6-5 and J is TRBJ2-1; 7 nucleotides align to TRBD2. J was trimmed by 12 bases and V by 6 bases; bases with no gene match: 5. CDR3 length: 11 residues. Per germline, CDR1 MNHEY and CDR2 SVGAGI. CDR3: CASRGRVGQFF. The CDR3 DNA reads TGTGCCAGCAGGGGGAGGGTGGGGCAGTTCTTC.

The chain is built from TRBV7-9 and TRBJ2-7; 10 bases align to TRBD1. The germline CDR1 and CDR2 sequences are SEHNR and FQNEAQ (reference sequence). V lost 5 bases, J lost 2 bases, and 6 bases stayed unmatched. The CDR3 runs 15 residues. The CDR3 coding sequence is TGTGCCAGCAGCCGTCCCGGGACAGGGGCCTACGAGCAGTACTTC. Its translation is CASSRPGTGAYEQYF.

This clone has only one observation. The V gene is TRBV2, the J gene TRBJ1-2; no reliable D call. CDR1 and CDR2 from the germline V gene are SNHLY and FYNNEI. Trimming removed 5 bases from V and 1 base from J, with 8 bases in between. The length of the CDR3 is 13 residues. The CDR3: CASSQEVNYGYTF. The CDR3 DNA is TGTGCCAGCAGTCAGGAGGTTAACTATGGCTACACCTTC.

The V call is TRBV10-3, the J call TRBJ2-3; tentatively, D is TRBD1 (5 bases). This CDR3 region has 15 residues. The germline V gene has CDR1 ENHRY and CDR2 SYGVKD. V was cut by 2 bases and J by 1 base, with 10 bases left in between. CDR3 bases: TGTGCCATCAGTGAGGGGGCTGTCGGCACAGATACGCAGTATTTT. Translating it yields CAISEGAVGTDTQYF.